This record looks at one TCR beta chain sequence and its context. Antigen unknown. This entry is derived from a study of cytomegalovirus exposure and HLA in healthy donors. Study summary: In an early release, HLA-typed donors contributed tens of millions of unique TCR sequences.

General study results and limits: CMV antigen specificity of a few CMV-associated chains was confirmed in vitro.

Amplification used 60 Vbeta primers and 13 Jbeta primers. Data came from immunoSEQ multiplex PCR; TCRdb stores just in-frame clones and leaves some out. The sample carries about 160,000 clones, around 77% recorded once. Germline V lookup: CDR1 MNHEY, CDR2 SMNVEV (reference sequence). The V end was cut by 4 bases, the J end by 4 bases, with 11 bases between. The CDR3 consists of 13 residues. Material for sequencing was PBMCs. The rearrangement joins TRBV27 to TRBJ2-7, with D hard to call. This receptor was identified in a man in his thirties or forties in good health and CMV-seropositive. CDR3 DNA sequence: TGTGCCAGCAGTTACCCCAGTCAGTACGAGCAGTACTTC. This codes for CASSYPSQYEQYF.